This T cell receptor beta chain was documented in a study of blood T cell repertoires in COVID-19. Study at large: Some COVID-19 samples were acute and others convalescent; all came from the United States, Italy and Spain. In each case, the material was cDNA or gDNA derived from T cells, B-cell-depleted T cells, or PBMCs.

Study processing details: Amplified reference gene primers provided the basis for estimating nucleated cell counts. Clones were read by immunoSEQ multiplex PCR, and TCRdb kept only the in-frame ones, dropping some. The V and J calls and the clone size are those of that table, but D and trimming were determined from the DNA. The table has about 140,000 clones, roughly 80% seen once; the top ten hold more than 3.5%. Sequenced input: peripheral blood. The receptor comes from a woman aged 55-69 years with acute or convalescent COVID-19.

The CDR3 DNA follows: TGTGCCAGCAGTTTCGACTCCCGATACGAGCAGTACTTC. This translates into CASSFDSRYEQYF. The genes are TRBV12-3 or TRBV12-4 and TRBJ2-7, with D unclear. Trimming shortened V by 3 bases and J by 4 bases, and 10 bases separated the two germline ends. The CDR3 has 13 residues.